What follows is one T cell receptor beta chain and its context. Per the authors' pipeline: Scientists estimated how many nucleated cells there were by amplifying reference gene primers. TCRdb keeps only in-frame clones here, not all; method: immunoSEQ multiplex PCR. The V and J calls and the clone size are those of that table, but D and trimming were determined from the DNA. The data contain over 100,000 clones, 60% to 75% of them singletons. Germline V CDR1 and CDR2: MNHEY, SVGAGI. Deletions cut 0 bases from V and 3 bases from J, with 8 bases between. The CDR3 totals 15 residues. The data are from a study of blood T cell repertoires in COVID-19. Turning to the study itself: Some COVID-19 samples were acute and others convalescent; all came from the United States, Italy and Spain. T cells, B-cell-depleted T cells, or PBMCs supplied cDNA or gDNA.

The sequence was collected from a woman in her seventies with acute or convalescent COVID-19. Material for sequencing was peripheral blood. The chain links TRBV6-5 to TRBJ1-4; D not resolved. DNA for the CDR3: TGTGCCAGCAGTTACTCGGGGAGGCCTAATGAAAAACTGTTTTTT. This translates into CASSYSGRPNEKLFF.